This is a list of T cell receptor beta chains from one sample in a study of identical twins. TCRdb reanalysed the 5' RACE reads using MiXCR and keeps one entry per CDR3 protein. The table records around 340,000 distinct CDR3 sequences, roughly 10% of them present only once. The sample consisted of naive T cells sorted from blood. These receptor sequences come from a woman aged 45-60 years in good health. Each CDR3 is given with its conserved first and last residue. A D gene is named only where the DNA matches it firmly. Clone size is shown for a subset of rows, as once, few, many or a class of expanded clone.

>TRBV12-3/TRBV12-4|TRBJ2-7|-|-
TGTGCCAGCAGTTCGCATGATTCCTACGAGCAGTACTTC
CASSSHDSYEQYF
>TRBV14|TRBJ2-1|-|few
TGTGCCAGCAGCCTCCCCCAGTCCTACAATGAGCAGTTCTTC
CASSLPQSYNEQFF
>TRBV5-1|TRBJ2-1|-|-
TGCGCCAGTGCCGAGGGTTTCCGGGCGGGAAACAATGAGCAGTTCTTC
CASAEGFRAGNNEQFF
>TRBV24-1|TRBJ2-5|TRBD2|many
TGTGCCACCAGCGATGGACTAGCGGGAGGTAAAGAGACCCAGTACTTC
CATSDGLAGGKETQYF
>TRBV5-8|TRBJ2-3|-|few
TGTGCCAGCAGACTTGGACGATATACGCAGTATTTT
CASRLGRYTQYF
>TRBV5-6|TRBJ2-1|TRBD2|many
TGTGCCAGCAGCTTGAGCGGGAGGGCCTACAATGAGCAGTTCTTC
CASSLSGRAYNEQFF
>TRBV4-2|TRBJ1-1|-|few
TGTGCCAGCAGCCGCCCTCTCTGGGGCGACACTGAAGCTTTCTTT
CASSRPLWGDTEAFF
>TRBV27|TRBJ2-7|TRBD2|few
TGTGCCAGCAGCCTAGTAGCGGGAGGACTCTACGAGCAGTACTTC
CASSLVAGGLYEQYF
>TRBV12-3/TRBV12-4|TRBJ2-7|TRBD2|few
TGTGCCAGCAGTTTGGGACTAGTTTTTTACGAGCAGTACTTC
CASSLGLVFYEQYF
>TRBV5-1|TRBJ1-1|TRBD1|many
TGCGCCAGCAGCTCCTGGGACAGCAACACTGAAGCTTTCTTT
CASSSWDSNTEAFF
>TRBV7-9|TRBJ2-3|TRBD1|many
TGTGCCAGCAGCCCATTTGACAGGGCTAGCACAGATACGCAGTATTTT
CASSPFDRASTDTQYF
>TRBV24-1|TRBJ1-5|-|many
TGTGCCACCGAGGTGAGGCAGCCCCAGCATTTT
CATEVRQPQHF
>TRBV20-1|TRBJ2-2|-|many
TGCAGTGCTAGATGGGACCCCGGGCAGCTGTTTTTT
CSARWDPGQLFF
>TRBV4-2|TRBJ2-3|TRBD2|many
TGTGCCAGCAGCCAAGAGCCGACTAGCGCGGGCACAGATACGCAGTATTTT
CASSQEPTSAGTDTQYF
>TRBV12-3/TRBV12-4|TRBJ2-5|TRBD2|many
TGTGCCAGCAGTTTTACGGGACTAGCGGGAGCCAAAGAGACCCAGTACTTC
CASSFTGLAGAKETQYF
>TRBV5-1|TRBJ1-2|-|many
TGCGCCAGCAGCTTGGTGGACGGGCACTATGGCTACACCTTC
CASSLVDGHYGYTF
>TRBV20-1|TRBJ2-1|-|few
TGCAGTGCCCCATCCCCCGTCTATGAGCAGTTCTTC
CSAPSPVYEQFF
>TRBV29-1|TRBJ2-1|TRBD2|-
TGCAGCGTTCTTGGGCTAGCGGGAGGCAATGAGCAGTTCTTC
CSVLGLAGGNEQFF
>TRBV20-1|TRBJ2-2|TRBD1|few
TGCAGTGCTAGACCCTTTACCGGGACAGCCACCGGGGAGCTGTTTTTT
CSARPFTGTATGELFF
>TRBV7-3|TRBJ2-3|TRBD2|few
TGTGCCAGCAGCATCGAGGGACTAGCGGGAGATACGCAGTATTTT
CASSIEGLAGDTQYF
>TRBV3-1|TRBJ1-1|-|many
TGTGCCAGCGGTGGTTACACTGAAGCTTTCTTT
CASGGYTEAFF
>TRBV20-1|TRBJ2-3|TRBD2|-
TGCAGTGCTAGAGATTGGGCTAGCGGGAAGACAGATACGCAGTATTTT
CSARDWASGKTDTQYF
>TRBV19|TRBJ2-3|-|-
TGTGCCAGTAGTATGCTAGGCGGCACAGATACGCAGTATTTT
CASSMLGGTDTQYF
>TRBV13|TRBJ2-3|-|many
TGTGCCAGCAGCTTAGGATTTGCGGCTAGTCGAGATACGCAGTATTTT
CASSLGFAASRDTQYF
>TRBV29-1|TRBJ1-3|-|-
TGCAGCGTTGAGGCGGGGACTGGAAACACCATATATTTT
CSVEAGTGNTIYF
>TRBV5-1|TRBJ1-2|TRBD1|few
TGCGCCAGCAGCTTAATGACAGGGGATGGCTACACCTTC
CASSLMTGDGYTF
>TRBV2|TRBJ1-6|-|-
TGTGCCAGCAGAATCTATAATTCACCCCTCCACTTT
CASRIYNSPLHF
>TRBV2|TRBJ2-3|-|few
TGTGCCAGCAGATTAAGGGTAGTTCACAATACGCAGTATTTT
CASRLRVVHNTQYF
>TRBV7-3|TRBJ2-3|TRBD2|-
TGTGCCAGCAGCTTGGTCACCCGCCCACTAGCGGGATTAACAGATACGCAGTATTTT
CASSLVTRPLAGLTDTQYF
>TRBV4-1|TRBJ2-4|TRBD2|few
TGCGCCAGCAAGGGACTAGACGGAAACATTCAGTACTTC
CASKGLDGNIQYF
>TRBV3-1|TRBJ2-1|-|-
TGTGCCAGCAGCCAAGATTGGGCCTTCGTGAATGAGCAGTTCTTC
CASSQDWAFVNEQFF
>TRBV6-5|TRBJ2-3|TRBD2|many
TGTGCCAGCAGCCGCCGACTAGCGGGAGGTGTCACGCAGTATTTT
CASSRRLAGGVTQYF
>TRBV20-1|TRBJ1-4|TRBD1|many
TGCAGTGCTCCGACAGGGGGCTATGAAAAACTGTTTTTT
CSAPTGGYEKLFF
>TRBV18|TRBJ2-1|-|many
TGTGCCAGCTCACCCCAGGGGGGAAGGTACAATGAGCAGTTCTTC
CASSPQGGRYNEQFF
>TRBV15|TRBJ1-1|-|-
TGTGCCACCAGCAGAGCAGGGTTAACTGAAGCTTTCTTT
CATSRAGLTEAFF
>TRBV7-9|TRBJ1-1|TRBD1|-
TGTGCCAGCAGCTCCGTTCGGGACAGAGAAGCTTTCTTT
CASSSVRDREAFF
>TRBV20-1|TRBJ2-1|-|-
TGCAGTGCGCGGAAGAATGAGCAGTTCTTC
CSARKNEQFF
>TRBV7-6|TRBJ1-1|-|-
TGTGCCAGCAGCTTAGCGAGGGGGAGAGCCTCTGAAGCTTTCTTT
CASSLARGRASEAFF
>TRBV12-3/TRBV12-4|TRBJ2-7|-|many
TGTGCCAGCAGTTGGACAGATTCACACTACGAGCAGTACTTC
CASSWTDSHYEQYF
>TRBV9|TRBJ2-2|TRBD2|-
TGTGCCAGCAGCCCCCGACTAGCGAGACTCACCGGGGAGCTGTTTTTT
CASSPRLARLTGELFF
>TRBV12-5|TRBJ2-5|-|-
TGTGCTAGTGGGCTGGGACGGATCCAAGAGACCCAGTACTTC
CASGLGRIQETQYF
>TRBV7-9|TRBJ1-5|-|-
TGTGCCAGCAGCTTAAACACAGGGTCCAATCAGCCCCAGCATTTT
CASSLNTGSNQPQHF
>TRBV10-3|TRBJ1-5|-|many
TGTGCCACCAGAACAGAACCCAGAGAGCCCCAGCATTTT
CATRTEPREPQHF
>TRBV30|TRBJ2-7|-|few
TGTGCCTGGAGTGTACAAGTGGGGAACGAGCAGTACTTC
CAWSVQVGNEQYF
>TRBV18|TRBJ2-2|-|many
TGTGCCAGCGACGACATCCCGAACACCGGGGAGCTGTTTTTT
CASDDIPNTGELFF
>TRBV10-3|TRBJ2-5|-|few
TGTGCCATCGGGGGGTACCAAGAGACCCAGTACTTC
CAIGGYQETQYF
>TRBV12-3/TRBV12-4|TRBJ2-1|-|-
TGTGCCAGCACCCCCCTTCGGGGTCGAGCCTACAATGAGCAGTTCTTC
CASTPLRGRAYNEQFF
>TRBV5-6|TRBJ2-3|-|many
TGTGCCAGCAGCTTCCTCGACCAGGTCAGCACAGATACGCAGTATTTT
CASSFLDQVSTDTQYF
>TRBV12-3/TRBV12-4|TRBJ2-7|-|-
TGTGCCGAGCACGAGCAGTACTTC
CAEHEQYF
>TRBV14|TRBJ2-1|-|few
TGTGCCAGCAGCCACCGAATTTTGGCGGAAACTCTTACCTACAATGAGCAGTTCTTC
CASSHRILAETLTYNEQFF
>TRBV29-1|TRBJ1-2|-|-
TGCAGCGTTGAAGATCGGGTGGGGCTTTTCAACTATGGCTACACCTTC
CSVEDRVGLFNYGYTF
>TRBV14|TRBJ2-1|-|many
TGTGCCAGCAGCCAAGGAGGGGCCTGGGAGCAGTTCTTC
CASSQGGAWEQFF
>TRBV7-9|TRBJ1-3|-|-
TGTGCCAGCAGCTCGACCGGGACCAGGAGTTTTGCTGGAAACACCATATATTTT
CASSSTGTRSFAGNTIYF
>TRBV3-1|TRBJ2-1|-|few
TGTGCCAGCAGCCAGTACAGGGGCGGGAGCAATGAGCAGTTCTTC
CASSQYRGGSNEQFF
>TRBV20-1|TRBJ2-3|-|-
TGCAGTGCTAGAGATGGGCCAGATACGCAGTATTTT
CSARDGPDTQYF
>TRBV7-9|TRBJ2-7|-|many
TGTGCCAGCAGCCGGCTCTACGAGCAGTACTTC
CASSRLYEQYF
>TRBV20-1|TRBJ1-6|-|-
TGCAGTGCTAGCCGGGGTGGTGTTCTTAATTCACCCCTCCACTTT
CSASRGGVLNSPLHF